The rows below give T cell receptor beta chains drawn from one sample of a study of T cell repertoires in cytomegalovirus infection. TCRdb fed the reads into MiXCR, producing one record per CDR3 protein. The table includes hundreds of thousands of distinct CDR3 sequences, roughly 42% detected once. Their antigen targets remain unknown. Sample: cultured PBMCs, taken from culture after CMV antigen stimulation. These receptors all stem from a human donor in good health (CMV status not recorded). Some clones in this sample may be carry-over from other donors' samples. The CDR3 runs from the conserved cysteine through the conserved F or W. A D gene is named only where the DNA matches it firmly. Not all rows give a size; the values are once, few, many and, for expanded clones, a class.

TRBV7-2	few	TRBD1	TRBJ2-5	CASSQTGQETQYF	TGTGCCAGCAGCCAGACAGGGCAAGAGACCCAGTACTTC
TRBV28	.	.	TRBJ2-7	CASSLRQIAYEQYF	TGTGCCAGCAGTTTGCGACAGATAGCCTACGAGCAGTACTTC
TRBV12-3/TRBV12-4	.	.	TRBJ2-1	CASSPLRGEQFF	TGTGCCAGCAGTCCCCTAAGGGGTGAGCAGTTCTTC
TRBV27	.	.	TRBJ1-6	CASSLYSGPLNSPLHF	TGTGCCAGCAGTTTATATTCTGGTCCATTGAATTCACCCCTCCACTTT
TRBV7-6	.	.	TRBJ2-1	CASSLGDGPYNEQFF	TGTGCCAGCAGCTTAGGAGACGGACCCTACAATGAGCAGTTCTTC
TRBV20-1	.	TRBD2	TRBJ2-1	CSATTSGSYNEQFF	TGCAGTGCTACGACTAGCGGGAGTTATAATGAGCAGTTCTTC
TRBV6-4	.	.	TRBJ2-7	CASSDGGRFYEQYF	TGTGCCAGCAGTGACGGGGGGCGCTTCTACGAGCAGTACTTC
TRBV7-2	.	.	TRBJ2-1	CASSLGLPGVNEQFF	TGTGCCAGCAGCTTAGGACTCCCGGGGGTGAATGAGCAGTTCTTC
TRBV4-3	few	TRBD1	TRBJ2-5	CASSQIAGTGGFQETQYF	TGCGCCAGCAGCCAAATTGCCGGGACAGGGGGCTTCCAAGAGACCCAGTACTTC
TRBV6-1	few	.	TRBJ2-1	CASSPLAGASSYNEQFF	TGTGCCAGCAGCCCCCTCGCGGGCGCGAGCTCCTACAATGAGCAGTTCTTC
TRBV28	.	TRBD1	TRBJ1-1	CASRWQGATEAFF	TGTGCCAGCAGGTGGCAGGGGGCCACTGAAGCTTTCTTT
TRBV12-3/TRBV12-4	.	.	TRBJ2-3	CASSPPGPQGTDTQYF	TGTGCCAGCAGTCCCCCGGGACCGCAGGGCACAGATACGCAGTATTTT
TRBV19	.	TRBD1	TRBJ1-5	CASRGGQGVGQPQHF	TGTGCCAGTAGAGGGGGACAGGGGGTGGGTCAGCCCCAGCATTTT
TRBV11-2	few	TRBD1	TRBJ2-1	CASSSRGRGSYNEQFF	TGTGCCAGCAGCTCCCGGGGCAGGGGGTCCTACAATGAGCAGTTCTTC
TRBV11-3	.	TRBD1	TRBJ1-5	CASSDPGTGLSNQPQHF	TGTGCCAGCAGCGACCCCGGGACAGGGTTAAGCAATCAGCCCCAGCATTTT
TRBV28	many	.	TRBJ1-1	CASSFRRNTEAFF	TGTGCCAGCAGTTTTAGGAGGAACACTGAAGCTTTCTTT
TRBV6-2/TRBV6-3	.	.	TRBJ1-1	CASRRVNTEAFF	TGTGCCAGCAGGCGGGTGAACACTGAAGCTTTCTTT
TRBV27	.	TRBD2	TRBJ2-5	CASGGLAGYQETQYF	TGTGCCAGTGGGGGACTAGCGGGCTACCAAGAGACCCAGTACTTC
TRBV6-6	few	.	TRBJ2-7	CASSEGVSYEQYF	TGTGCCAGCAGTGAGGGGGTCTCCTACGAGCAGTACTTC
TRBV27	.	.	TRBJ2-1	CASSLGTVRKEQFF	TGTGCCAGCAGTTTAGGGACGGTTAGAAAAGAGCAGTTCTTC
TRBV7-9	.	.	TRBJ2-2	CASSPNLGGELFF	TGTGCCAGCAGCCCGAATTTGGGTGGGGAGCTGTTTTTT
TRBV6-6	once	.	TRBJ1-3	CASSYSRWQVSGNTIYF	TGTGCCAGCAGTTACTCGAGGTGGCAGGTCTCTGGAAACACCATATATTTT
TRBV6-5	.	.	TRBJ2-7	CASSYGQSSYEQYF	TGTGCCAGCAGTTATGGCCAAAGCTCCTACGAGCAGTACTTC
TRBV28	.	TRBD1	TRBJ2-7	CATRDSGEQYF	TGTGCCACCAGGGACAGTGGGGAGCAGTACTTC
TRBV6-1	few	.	TRBJ1-1	CASSEKGNTEAFF	TGTGCCAGCAGTGAAAAGGGGAACACTGAAGCTTTCTTT
TRBV7-6	.	TRBD1	TRBJ1-6	CASSLGTGNNSPLHF	TGTGCCAGCAGCTTGGGGACAGGGAATAATTCACCCCTCCACTTT
TRBV12-3/TRBV12-4	.	TRBD2	TRBJ2-5	CASTPGVAGGSLPGETQYF	TGTGCCAGCACCCCTGGGGTAGCGGGGGGGTCTCTCCCGGGAGAGACCCAGTACTTC
TRBV7-6	once	.	TRBJ1-3	CASSLSGGPGNTIYF	TGTGCCAGCAGCTTATCCGGGGGGCCTGGAAACACCATATATTTT
TRBV18	.	.	TRBJ1-4	CASSPTAFNEKLFF	TGTGCCAGCTCACCGACAGCCTTTAATGAAAAACTGTTTTTT
TRBV7-2	.	TRBD2	TRBJ2-2	CASSFASGNTGELFF	TGTGCCAGCAGCTTTGCTAGCGGGAACACCGGGGAGCTGTTTTTT
TRBV6-1	few	TRBD2	TRBJ2-1	CASSAGRASYNEQFF	TGTGCCAGCAGTGCCGGGAGGGCGTCCTACAATGAGCAGTTCTTC
TRBV7-8	few	TRBD1	TRBJ1-5	CASSLRGGLLYSNQPQHF	TGTGCCAGCAGCTTAAGAGGGGGCCTCCTTTATAGCAATCAGCCCCAGCATTTT
TRBV7-2	few	.	TRBJ1-3	CASSLVYGGTIYF	TGTGCCAGCAGCTTAGTTTATGGCGGCACCATATATTTT
TRBV5-6	.	TRBD1	TRBJ1-1	CASSDRGFGTEAFF	TGTGCCAGCAGCGACAGGGGGTTTGGCACTGAAGCTTTCTTT
TRBV12-3/TRBV12-4	.	.	TRBJ1-5	CASRGGRNQPQHF	TGTGCCAGCAGGGGTGGACGGAATCAGCCCCAGCATTTT
TRBV6-1	few	.	TRBJ2-1	CATSSLVYNEQFF	TGTGCCACCTCGAGCCTCGTCTACAATGAGCAGTTCTTC
TRBV7-9	.	.	TRBJ2-1	CASSRAVQSNEQFF	TGTGCCAGCAGCCGCGCGGTCCAATCCAATGAGCAGTTCTTC
TRBV20-1	.	TRBD1	TRBJ2-7	CSAKDRVHSYEQYF	TGCAGTGCTAAAGACAGGGTTCACTCCTACGAGCAGTACTTC
TRBV7-8	many	TRBD2	TRBJ2-3	CASSFASGGGDTQYF	TGTGCCAGCAGCTTTGCCAGCGGGGGCGGGGATACGCAGTATTTT
TRBV2	many	.	TRBJ2-7	CASSQIYEQYF	TGTGCCAGCAGCCAAATCTACGAGCAGTACTTC
TRBV6-1	.	TRBD2	TRBJ2-5	CASTLGGTSGRGYQETQYF	TGTGCCAGCACCCTAGGGGGGACTAGCGGGAGGGGGTACCAAGAGACCCAGTACTTC
TRBV14	.	TRBD2	TRBJ2-1	CASSRRGLGYNEQFF	TGTGCCAGCAGCCGCCGGGGACTAGGTTACAATGAGCAGTTCTTC
TRBV29-1	.	.	TRBJ2-7	CSVAIGFYEQYF	TGCAGCGTTGCCATAGGGTTCTACGAGCAGTACTTC
TRBV7-2	.	TRBD1	TRBJ1-5	CASSLRQGAGQPQHF	TGTGCCAGCAGCTTACGGCAGGGGGCGGGTCAGCCCCAGCATTTT
TRBV12-3/TRBV12-4	.	.	TRBJ1-5	CASSPGSQPQHF	TGTGCCAGCAGTCCGGGTTCTCAGCCCCAGCATTTT
TRBV12-3/TRBV12-4	few	.	TRBJ1-4	CASSPGVANEKLFF	TGTGCCAGCAGTCCGGGGGTAGCTAATGAAAAACTGTTTTTT
TRBV9	.	TRBD2	TRBJ2-7	CASSPLASSYEQYF	TGTGCCAGCAGTCCACTAGCGAGCTCCTACGAGCAGTACTTC
TRBV9	.	TRBD2	TRBJ2-1	CASSAPGGTSVSSYNEQFF	TGTGCCAGCAGCGCCCCGGGGGGGACTAGCGTTAGCTCCTACAATGAGCAGTTCTTC
TRBV19	.	.	TRBJ2-5	CASSIDSWETQYF	TGTGCCAGTAGTATAGATAGCTGGGAGACCCAGTACTTC
TRBV20-1	few	.	TRBJ2-7	CSAGGAGEEQYF	TGCAGTGCAGGAGGGGCGGGTGAGGAGCAGTACTTC
TRBV11-2	.	TRBD2	TRBJ2-7	CASSLVKAGDHEQYF	TGTGCCAGCAGCTTAGTCAAAGCGGGAGACCACGAGCAGTACTTC
TRBV7-8	.	.	TRBJ2-7	CASSWLHEQYF	TGTGCCAGCAGCTGGTTGCACGAGCAGTACTTC
TRBV2	.	.	TRBJ1-2	CASSRDNNYGYTF	TGTGCCAGCAGTCGGGACAATAACTATGGCTACACCTTC
TRBV7-8	few	.	TRBJ2-5	CASSLDRLQTQYF	TGTGCCAGCAGCTTGGACCGCCTACAGACCCAGTACTTC
TRBV6-2/TRBV6-3	.	.	TRBJ2-7	CASSYPPVTEQYF	TGTGCCAGCAGTTACCCCCCGGTTACTGAGCAGTACTTC
TRBV7-6	.	TRBD2	TRBJ2-5	CASSSLGLAGAGETQYF	TGTGCCAGCAGCTCCTTGGGACTAGCGGGGGCTGGGGAGACCCAGTACTTC
TRBV24-1	.	.	TRBJ2-5	CATSAQYF	TGTGCCACCAGTGCCCAGTACTTC
TRBV7-2	few	TRBD1	TRBJ2-5	CASRKGQGARVAETQYF	TGTGCCAGCAGGAAAGGACAGGGGGCGCGTGTGGCGGAGACCCAGTACTTC